These T cell receptor beta chains were read from a single sample in a study of blood T cell repertoires in COVID-19. Generated by immunoSEQ multiplex PCR, the TCRdb table keeps only in-frame clones and is missing some. The table shows around 160,000 clones, with 80% occurring only once. Sequenced sample: PBMCs or T cells enriched from blood (not recorded which). The receptors were sampled from a woman aged 55-69 years who had recovered from COVID-19. The CDR3 runs from the conserved cysteine through the conserved F or W. The order of the fields is clone size, V gene, J gene, D gene, CDR3 protein, CDR3 DNA. D genes are given only for firm matches. Clone size is stated in some rows and not others, as once, few, many or a class when expanded.

size: .
V: TRBV4-2
J: TRBJ2-5
D: .
CDR3: CASSHWGEQETQYF
DNA: TGTGCCAGCAGCCACTGGGGGGAGCAAGAGACCCAGTACTTC

size: .
V: TRBV13
J: TRBJ2-1
D: .
CDR3: CASSPPYNEQFF
DNA: TGTGCCAGCAGCCCCCCTTACAATGAGCAGTTCTTC

size: .
V: TRBV24-1
J: TRBJ2-5
D: .
CDR3: CATSGAGLETQYF
DNA: TGTGCCACCAGTGGCGCAGGTTTGGAGACCCAGTACTTC

size: .
V: TRBV6-1
J: TRBJ1-1
D: TRBD1
CDR3: CASSEFQGVIGTEAFF
DNA: TGTGCCAGCAGTGAATTCCAGGGGGTGATTGGCACTGAAGCTTTCTTT

size: once
V: TRBV5-1
J: TRBJ1-3
D: .
CDR3: CASSLVGGSSGNTIYF
DNA: TGCGCCAGCAGCTTGGTAGGCGGCAGCTCTGGAAACACCATATATTTT

size: few
V: TRBV7-2
J: TRBJ1-2
D: .
CDR3: CASSLDRANYGYTF
DNA: TGTGCCAGCAGCCTAGACAGAGCTAACTATGGCTACACCTTC

size: .
V: TRBV9
J: TRBJ1-3
D: .
CDR3: CASSVGSHAPHF
DNA: TGTGCCAGCAGCGTAGGGTCTCACGCGCCGCATTTT

size: .
V: TRBV19
J: TRBJ2-1
D: TRBD2
CDR3: CASSVGLAGGTNEQFF
DNA: TGTGCCAGTAGTGTGGGACTAGCGGGGGGAACCAATGAGCAGTTCTTC

size: .
V: TRBV18
J: TRBJ2-5
D: TRBD1
CDR3: CASSPRDREETQYF
DNA: TGTGCCAGCTCACCTCGGGACAGGGAAGAGACCCAGTACTTC

size: few
V: TRBV29-1
J: TRBJ1-2
D: .
CDR3: CSVIQRVGYGYTF
DNA: TGCAGCGTCATCCAGAGGGTTGGCTATGGCTACACCTTC

size: .
V: TRBV25-1
J: TRBJ1-1
D: TRBD1
CDR3: CASRGPVGQGSTEAFF
DNA: TGTGCCAGCAGGGGGCCCGTCGGACAGGGGAGTACTGAAGCTTTCTTT

size: once
V: TRBV4-1
J: TRBJ1-2
D: .
CDR3: CASSQASGAFYGYTF
DNA: TGCGCCAGCAGCCAAGCTTCAGGGGCCTTCTATGGCTACACCTTC

size: .
V: TRBV19
J: TRBJ1-1
D: TRBD1
CDR3: CASSEVDRGNTEAFF
DNA: TGTGCCAGTAGCGAAGTCGACAGGGGGAACACTGAAGCTTTCTTT

size: .
V: TRBV7-6
J: TRBJ1-1
D: .
CDR3: CASSPGLMNTEAFF
DNA: TGTGCCAGCAGCCCGGGATTGATGAACACTGAAGCTTTCTTT

size: .
V: TRBV27
J: TRBJ2-2
D: .
CDR3: CASSPTRTGELFF
DNA: TGTGCCAGCAGTCCGACAAGAACCGGGGAGCTGTTTTTT

size: .
V: TRBV29-1
J: TRBJ2-3
D: .
CDR3: CSLQGSPTDTQYF
DNA: TGCAGCTTACAGGGTAGCCCCACAGATACGCAGTATTTT

size: .
V: TRBV27
J: TRBJ1-1
D: .
CDR3: CASSPQGFSNTEAFF
DNA: TGTGCCAGCAGTCCCCAGGGCTTCTCGAACACTGAAGCTTTCTTT

size: .
V: TRBV6-5
J: TRBJ1-1
D: .
CDR3: CASSTVNTEAFF
DNA: TGTGCCAGCAGCACGGTGAACACTGAAGCTTTCTTT

size: once
V: TRBV19
J: TRBJ1-1
D: TRBD1
CDR3: CASSYIGGSGEAFF
DNA: TGTGCCAGTAGTTATATAGGGGGCTCGGGTGAAGCTTTCTTT

size: .
V: TRBV19
J: TRBJ1-6
D: .
CDR3: CASSVYRENNSPLHF
DNA: TGTGCCAGTAGTGTATACAGGGAGAATAATTCACCCCTCCACTTT

size: .
V: TRBV2
J: TRBJ2-7
D: TRBD1
CDR3: CASPGGYAYEQYF
DNA: TGTGCCAGCCCAGGGGGATATGCCTACGAGCAGTACTTC

size: .
V: TRBV30
J: TRBJ2-5
D: TRBD2
CDR3: CAWSINPSGQETQYF
DNA: TGTGCCTGGAGCATAAATCCTAGCGGCCAAGAGACCCAGTACTTC

size: .
V: TRBV27
J: TRBJ2-2
D: .
CDR3: CASSLRVGRELFF
DNA: TGTGCCAGCAGTCTCAGGGTTGGCCGGGAGCTGTTTTTT

size: .
V: TRBV5-1
J: TRBJ1-4
D: .
CDR3: CASSLAQEGGNEKLFF
DNA: TGCGCCAGCAGCTTGGCCCAGGAGGGGGGGAATGAAAAACTGTTTTTT

size: few
V: TRBV6-2/TRBV6-3
J: TRBJ1-6
D: .
CDR3: CASSYGRGSPLHF
DNA: TGTGCCAGCAGTTACGGGAGGGGATCACCCCTCCACTTT

size: .
V: TRBV6-5
J: TRBJ1-1
D: .
CDR3: CASSYSRWGGNTEAFF
DNA: TGTGCCAGCAGTTACTCGAGGTGGGGGGGAAACACTGAAGCTTTCTTT

size: .
V: TRBV7-9
J: TRBJ1-2
D: TRBD1
CDR3: CASRPTGGGLDGYTF
DNA: TGTGCCAGCAGGCCCACAGGGGGCGGCCTAGATGGCTACACCTTC

size: .
V: TRBV18
J: TRBJ1-5
D: .
CDR3: CASSRTDNSNQPQHF
DNA: TGTGCCAGCTCACGGACGGACAATAGCAATCAGCCCCAGCATTTT

size: once
V: TRBV20-1
J: TRBJ2-7
D: .
CDR3: CSARDLYEQYF
DNA: TGCAGTGCTAGAGATCTCTACGAGCAGTACTTC

size: .
V: TRBV7-2
J: TRBJ2-5
D: .
CDR3: CATQVGPEETQYF
DNA: TGTGCCACACAGGTGGGTCCTGAAGAGACCCAGTACTTC

size: few
V: TRBV9
J: TRBJ1-4
D: .
CDR3: CASSVRGNNEKLFF
DNA: TGTGCCAGCAGCGTACGGGGTAATAATGAAAAACTGTTTTTT

size: .
V: TRBV11-2
J: TRBJ2-5
D: TRBD1
CDR3: CASSFDREETQYF
DNA: TGTGCCAGCAGCTTTGACAGGGAAGAGACCCAGTACTTC

size: .
V: TRBV7-2
J: TRBJ2-5
D: TRBD1
CDR3: CASSAGGDRGRETQYF
DNA: TGTGCCAGCAGCGCGGGCGGGGACAGGGGAAGAGAGACCCAGTACTTC

size: once
V: TRBV9
J: TRBJ1-4
D: .
CDR3: CASSATGPATNEKLFF
DNA: TGTGCCAGCAGCGCGACAGGTCCCGCAACTAATGAAAAACTGTTTTTT

size: .
V: TRBV30
J: TRBJ1-1
D: .
CDR3: CAWRRQVNTEAFF
DNA: TGTGCCTGGAGAAGACAGGTCAACACTGAAGCTTTCTTT

size: .
V: TRBV7-2
J: TRBJ2-5
D: TRBD2
CDR3: CASTLRGMETQYF
DNA: TGTGCCAGCACCCTGCGGGGGATGGAGACCCAGTACTTC

size: .
V: TRBV29-1
J: TRBJ1-3
D: .
CDR3: CSAIAASSGNTIYF
DNA: TGCAGCGCTATCGCAGCGAGCTCTGGAAACACCATATATTTT

size: .
V: TRBV10-3
J: TRBJ1-2
D: .
CDR3: CAISDWGRLWYGYTF
DNA: TGTGCCATCAGTGATTGGGGGCGCCTTTGGTATGGCTACACCTTC

size: .
V: TRBV21-1
J: TRBJ2-6
D: .
CDR3: CASSKERGSGANVLTF
DNA: TGTGCCAGCAGCAAGGAAAGGGGCTCTGGGGCCAACGTCCTGACTTTC

size: many
V: TRBV2
J: TRBJ2-5
D: .
CDR3: CASGRRPQETQYF
DNA: TGTGCCAGCGGCCGCAGGCCCCAAGAGACCCAGTACTTC

size: .
V: TRBV27
J: TRBJ1-6
D: TRBD1
CDR3: CASSRWASGQSNSPLHF
DNA: TGTGCCAGCAGCCGATGGGCCTCGGGACAGTCAAATTCACCCCTCCACTTT